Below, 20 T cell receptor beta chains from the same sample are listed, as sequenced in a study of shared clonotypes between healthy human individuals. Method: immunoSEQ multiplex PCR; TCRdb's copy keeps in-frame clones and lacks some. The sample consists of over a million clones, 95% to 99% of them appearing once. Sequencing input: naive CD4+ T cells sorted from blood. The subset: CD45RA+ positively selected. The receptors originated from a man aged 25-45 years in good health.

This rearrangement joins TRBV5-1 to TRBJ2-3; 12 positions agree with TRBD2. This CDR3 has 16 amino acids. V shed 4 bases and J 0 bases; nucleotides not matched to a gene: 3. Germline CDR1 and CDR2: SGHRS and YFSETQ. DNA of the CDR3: TGCGCCAGCAGCATCGGGACTAGCGGGAGCACAGATACGCAGTATTTT. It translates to CASSIGTSGSTDTQYF.

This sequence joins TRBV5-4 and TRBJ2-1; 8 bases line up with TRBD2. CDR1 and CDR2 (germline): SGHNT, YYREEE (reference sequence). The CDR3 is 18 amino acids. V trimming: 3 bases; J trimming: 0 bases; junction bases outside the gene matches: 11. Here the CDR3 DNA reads TGTGCCAGCAGCTCTCTGGCGGGAGGCTCAAACTCCTACAATGAGCAGTTCTTC. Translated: CASSSLAGGSNSYNEQFF.

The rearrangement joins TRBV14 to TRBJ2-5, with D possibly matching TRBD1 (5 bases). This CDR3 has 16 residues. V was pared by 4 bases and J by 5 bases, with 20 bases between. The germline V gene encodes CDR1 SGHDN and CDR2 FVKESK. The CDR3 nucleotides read TGTGCCAGCAGCCGACGAAGGCAAGGGGTCGGGGAGACCCAGTACTTC. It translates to CASSRRRQGVGETQYF.

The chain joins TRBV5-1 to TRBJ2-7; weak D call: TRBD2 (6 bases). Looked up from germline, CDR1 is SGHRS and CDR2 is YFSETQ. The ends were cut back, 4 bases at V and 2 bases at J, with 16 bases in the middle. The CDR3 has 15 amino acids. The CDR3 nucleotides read TGCGCCAGCAGCGGACCGGGACTGGAAACCTACGAGCAGTACTTC. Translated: CASSGPGLETYEQYF.

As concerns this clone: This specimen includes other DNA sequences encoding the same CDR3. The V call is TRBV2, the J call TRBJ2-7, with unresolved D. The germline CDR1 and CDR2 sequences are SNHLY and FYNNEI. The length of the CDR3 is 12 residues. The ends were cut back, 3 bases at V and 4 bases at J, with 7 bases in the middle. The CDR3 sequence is CASSEYLYEQYF. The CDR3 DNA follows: TGTGCCAGCAGTGAGTATTTGTACGAGCAGTACTTC.

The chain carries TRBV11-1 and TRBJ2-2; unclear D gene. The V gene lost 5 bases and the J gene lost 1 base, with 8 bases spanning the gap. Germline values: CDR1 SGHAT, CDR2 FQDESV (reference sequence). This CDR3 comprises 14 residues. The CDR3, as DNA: TGTGCCAGCAGCCTACTGTTGAACACCGGGGAGCTGTTTTTT. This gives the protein CASSLLLNTGELFF.

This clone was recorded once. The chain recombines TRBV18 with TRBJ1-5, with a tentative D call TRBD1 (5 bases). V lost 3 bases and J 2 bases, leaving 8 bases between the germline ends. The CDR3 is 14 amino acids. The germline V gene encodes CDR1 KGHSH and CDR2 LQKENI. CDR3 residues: CASSPRDGNQPQHF. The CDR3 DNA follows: TGTGCCAGCTCACCTCGGGACGGCAATCAGCCCCAGCATTTT. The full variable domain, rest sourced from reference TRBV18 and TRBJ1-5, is NAGVMQNPRHLVRRRGQEARLRCSPMKGHSHVYWYRQLPEEGLKFMVYLQKENIIDESGMPKERFSAEFPKEGPSILRIQQVVRGDSAAYFCASSPRDGNQPQHFGDGTRLSIL.

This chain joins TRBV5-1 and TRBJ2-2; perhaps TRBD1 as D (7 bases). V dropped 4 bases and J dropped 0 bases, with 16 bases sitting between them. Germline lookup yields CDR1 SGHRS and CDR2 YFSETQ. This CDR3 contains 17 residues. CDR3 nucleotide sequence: TGCGCCAGCAGCCCGGAGGGACAGACCGCGAACACCGGGGAGCTGTTTTTT. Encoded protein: CASSPEGQTANTGELFF.

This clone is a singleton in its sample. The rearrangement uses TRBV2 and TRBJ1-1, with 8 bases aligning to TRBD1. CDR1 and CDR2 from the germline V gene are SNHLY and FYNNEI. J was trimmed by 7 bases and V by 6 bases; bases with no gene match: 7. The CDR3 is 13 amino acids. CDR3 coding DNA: TGTGCCAGCAGCGGACAGGGCCGGAATGAAGCTTTCTTT. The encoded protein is CASSGQGRNEAFF.

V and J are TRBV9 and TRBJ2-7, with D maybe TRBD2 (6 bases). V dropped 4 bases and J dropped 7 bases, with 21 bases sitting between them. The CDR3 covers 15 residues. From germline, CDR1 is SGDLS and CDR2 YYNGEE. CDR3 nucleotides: TGTGCCAGCAGCCCCCAAGGTGGGGGGTCTTCGGAGCAGTACTTC. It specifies CASSPQGGGSSEQYF.

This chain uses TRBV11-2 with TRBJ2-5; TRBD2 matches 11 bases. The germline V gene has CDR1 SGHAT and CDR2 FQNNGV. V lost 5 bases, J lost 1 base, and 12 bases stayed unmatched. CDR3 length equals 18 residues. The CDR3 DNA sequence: TGTGCCAGCAGCCCGGCGATAGCGGGAGGGCCCGGCCAAGAGACCCAGTACTTC. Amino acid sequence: CASSPAIAGGPGQETQYF.

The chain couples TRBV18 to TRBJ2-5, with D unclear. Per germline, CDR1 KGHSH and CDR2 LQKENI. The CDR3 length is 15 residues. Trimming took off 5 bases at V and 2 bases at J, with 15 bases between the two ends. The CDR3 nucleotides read TGTGCCAGCTCATTAACGACCCGAACGCAAGAGACCCAGTACTTC. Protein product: CASSLTTRTQETQYF.

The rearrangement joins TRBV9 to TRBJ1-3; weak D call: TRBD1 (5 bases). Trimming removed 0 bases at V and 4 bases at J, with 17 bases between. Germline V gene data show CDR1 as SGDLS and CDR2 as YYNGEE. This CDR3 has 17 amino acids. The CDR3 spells CASSVAALGRDGNTIYF. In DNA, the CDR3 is TGTGCCAGCAGCGTAGCGGCATTAGGGAGGGACGGAAACACCATATATTTT.

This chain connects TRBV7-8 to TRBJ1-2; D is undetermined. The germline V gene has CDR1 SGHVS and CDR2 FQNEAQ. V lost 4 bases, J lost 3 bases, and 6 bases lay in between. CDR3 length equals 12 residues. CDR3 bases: TGTGCCAGCAGCTGGGGTGACTATGGCTACACCTTC. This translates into CASSWGDYGYTF.

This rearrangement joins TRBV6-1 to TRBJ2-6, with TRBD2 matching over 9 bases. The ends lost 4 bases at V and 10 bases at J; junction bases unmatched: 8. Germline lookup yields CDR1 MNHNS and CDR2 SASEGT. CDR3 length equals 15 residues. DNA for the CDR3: TGTGCCAGCAGTGGTGCAGGGACTAGCTCTAACGTCCTGACTTTC. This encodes CASSGAGTSSNVLTF.

The CDR3 protein is CASSHLGRESNQPQHF. The CDR3 coding sequence is TGCGCCAGCAGCCACCTGGGCAGGGAGAGCAATCAGCCCCAGCATTTT. This chain uses TRBV4-1 with TRBJ1-5, with a weak D call TRBD1 (5 bases). Trimming shortened V by 3 bases and J by 1 base, and 13 bases separated the two germline ends. The germline CDR1 and CDR2 sequences are MGHRA and YSYEKL. The CDR3 has 16 amino acids.

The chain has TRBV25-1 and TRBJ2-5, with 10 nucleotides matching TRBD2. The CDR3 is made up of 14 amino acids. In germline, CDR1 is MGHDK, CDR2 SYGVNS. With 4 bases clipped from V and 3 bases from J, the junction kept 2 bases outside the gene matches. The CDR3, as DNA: TGTGCCAGCAGTGGGACTAGCGGAAAAGAGACCCAGTACTTC. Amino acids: CASSGTSGKETQYF.

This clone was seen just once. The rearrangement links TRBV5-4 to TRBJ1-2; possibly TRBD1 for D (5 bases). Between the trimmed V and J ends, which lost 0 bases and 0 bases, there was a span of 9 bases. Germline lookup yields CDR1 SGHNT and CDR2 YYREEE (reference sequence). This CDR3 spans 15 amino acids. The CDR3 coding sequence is TGTGCCAGCAGCTTGGCCGGGGGAACTAACTATGGCTACACCTTC. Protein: CASSLAGGTNYGYTF.

The CDR3 region is CASSETGALPNEKLFF. CDR3 DNA sequence: TGTGCCAGCAGCGAGACAGGGGCCCTGCCTAATGAAAAACTGTTTTTT. The rearrangement joins TRBV11-2 to TRBJ1-4, with 8 bases that match TRBD1. In germline, CDR1 is SGHAT, CDR2 FQNNGV. V lost 5 bases and J lost 3; bases outside the gene matches: 8. The CDR3 is made up of 16 amino acids. Full variable domain (rest looked up from reference TRBV11-2 and TRBJ1-4): EAGVAQSPRYKIIEKRQSVAFWCNPISGHATLYWYQQILGQGPKLLIQFQNNGVVDDSQLPKDRFSAERLKGVDSTLKIQPAKLEDSAVYLCASSETGALPNEKLFFGSGTQLSVL.

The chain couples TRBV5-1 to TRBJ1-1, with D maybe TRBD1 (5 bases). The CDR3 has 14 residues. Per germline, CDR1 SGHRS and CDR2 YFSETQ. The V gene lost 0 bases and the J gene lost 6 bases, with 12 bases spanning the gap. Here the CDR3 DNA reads TGCGCCAGCAGCTTGGGAGGGACGGGTGCTGAAGCTTTCTTT. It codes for CASSLGGTGAEAFF.